One and the same sample provided the 30 T cell receptor beta chains below, sequenced in a study of blood T cell repertoires in COVID-19. Some clones are missing from TCRdb's copy, which holds only in-frame ones; the method was immunoSEQ multiplex PCR. The table shows about 150,000 clones, with about 86% occurring only once. Sequenced sample: peripheral blood. The receptors here all came from a man in his 70s with acute or convalescent COVID-19.

CDR3 bases: TGTGCCACCAGCAGAGATCTCGGGGGCTCTGGGGCCAACGTCCTGACTTTC. Translating gives CATSRDLGGSGANVLTF. V is TRBV15 and J is TRBJ2-6; a weak D match, TRBD2 (6 bases). V lost 0 bases and J 0 bases, leaving 9 bases between the germline ends. The CDR3 is 17 amino acids. Germline CDR1 reads LNHNV; CDR2 reads YYDKDF (reference sequence).

The chain recombines TRBV12-3 or TRBV12-4 with TRBJ1-2, with D maybe TRBD1 (6 bases). This CDR3 is built from 12 residues. V was clipped by 6 bases and J by 5 bases, with 10 bases between them. The CDR3 reads CASSHGQYGYTF. In DNA, the CDR3 is TGTGCCAGCAGCCATGGACAGTATGGCTACACCTTC.

The gene calls are TRBV7-2 and TRBJ1-6; 10 bases agree with TRBD1. V lost 4 bases to trimming and J lost 3 bases; unmatched junction nucleotides: 6. This CDR3 has 17 amino acids. CDR1 is SGHTA, CDR2 FQGNSA, per germline. The CDR3 reads CASSSSGTGVYNSPLHF. The CDR3 nucleotides read TGTGCCAGCAGCTCCTCCGGGACAGGGGTCTATAATTCACCCCTCCACTTT.

The rearrangement links TRBV6-2 or TRBV6-3 to TRBJ1-5, with D possibly being TRBD1 (5 bases). V lost 4 bases to trimming and J lost 4 bases, with 20 bases between them. The CDR3 length is 17 residues. CDR1 is MNHEY, CDR2 SVGEGT, per germline. CDR3 bases: TGTGCCAGCAGTTCGAACACAGCCGGGACTGGTAATCAGCCCCAGCATTTT. It is translated as CASSSNTAGTGNQPQHF.

This clone has only one observation. The chain carries TRBV7-2 and TRBJ2-2; no reliable D call. The CDR3 loop spans 16 amino acids. Trimming left V 4 bases short and J 0 bases short, with 12 bases between. Per the germline V gene, CDR1 is SGHTA and CDR2 is FQGNSA. The CDR3 sequence: CASSSRWAPNTGELFF. Written as DNA, the CDR3 is TGTGCCAGCAGCTCCCGGTGGGCCCCGAACACCGGGGAGCTGTTTTTT.

The V gene is TRBV11-3, the J gene TRBJ2-1, with D unclear. Germline V lookup: CDR1 SGHNT, CDR2 YENEEA. The V end was cut by 8 bases, the J end by 1 base, with 9 bases between. This CDR3 has 13 amino acids. CDR3 bases: TGTGCCAGCTCCCAAAATTCCTACAATGAGCAGTTCTTC. Residues: CASSQNSYNEQFF.

This chain connects TRBV2 to TRBJ2-1; 9 nucleotides align to TRBD2. This CDR3 comprises 14 residues. The V gene's germline CDR1 is SNHLY and CDR2 FYNNEI. V trimming: 7 bases; J trimming: 8 bases; junction bases outside the gene matches: 9. In DNA, the CDR3 is TGTGCCAGCAAGGGGCAAGCGGGAGGTCATGAGCAGTTCTTC. It specifies CASKGQAGGHEQFF. Full variable domain (missing parts from reference TRBV2 and TRBJ2-1): EPEVTQTPSHQVTQMGQEVILRCVPISNHLYFYWYRQILGQKVEFLVSFYNNEISEKSEIFDDQFSVERPDGSNFTLKIRSTKLEDSAMYFCASKGQAGGHEQFFGPGTRLTVL.

The gene calls are TRBV7-2 and TRBJ1-1; 8 bases agree with TRBD1. V was pared by 7 bases and J by 2 bases, with 6 bases of the junction left unmatched. The germline V gene has CDR1 SGHTA and CDR2 FQGNSA. The CDR3 runs to 14 residues. The CDR3 sequence: CASTPDRVNTEAFF. The CDR3 DNA is TGTGCCAGCACCCCGGACAGGGTCAACACTGAAGCTTTCTTT. The full variable domain, completed using reference TRBV7-2 and TRBJ1-1, is GAGVSQSPSNKVTEKGKDVELRCDPISGHTALYWYRQSLGQGLEFLIYFQGNSAPDKSGLPSDRFSAERTGGSVSTLTIQRTQQEDSAVYLCASTPDRVNTEAFFGQGTRLTVV.

The gene calls are TRBV2 and TRBJ2-4; D perhaps matches TRBD1 (5 bases). Per the germline V gene, CDR1 is SNHLY and CDR2 is FYNNEI. This CDR3 is built from 16 residues. Trimming removed 6 bases from V and 0 bases from J, with 15 bases in between. The CDR3 DNA is TGTGCCAGCAGCCCCGAAAGGACAATAGCCAAAAACATTCAGTACTTC. Amino acids: CASSPERTIAKNIQYF.

The chain employs TRBV9 and TRBJ2-2, with TRBD2 identical over 8 bases. Germline assignment: CDR1 SGDLS and CDR2 YYNGEE. The CDR3 contains 18 residues. With V trimmed by 0 bases and J by 4 bases, 11 bases remained unmatched. This chain's CDR3 is CASSVASTSGPFTGELFF. CDR3 in DNA: TGTGCCAGCAGCGTAGCTAGTACTAGCGGACCGTTCACCGGGGAGCTGTTTTTT.

The chain employs TRBV29-1 and TRBJ2-3; 7 nucleotides line up with TRBD1. The length of the CDR3 is 11 residues. Germline V gene lookup returns CDR1 SQVTM and CDR2 ANQGSEA. V shed 8 bases, J shed 6 bases, and the junction held 5 bases outside the gene matches. The CDR3 sequence is CSHRGADTQYF. CDR3 bases: TGCAGCCACAGGGGAGCGGATACGCAGTATTTT.

A single count supports this clone. The chain combines TRBV7-9 with TRBJ2-7; 8 bases match TRBD2. The CDR3 consists of 15 residues. Germline CDR1 is SEHNR and CDR2 is FQNEAQ (reference sequence). V was clipped by 5 bases and J by 5 bases; unmatched bases: 11. Written as DNA, the CDR3 is TGTGCCAGCAGCCCCCCGACGCGGGGGGCTCACGAGCAGTACTTC. It is translated as CASSPPTRGAHEQYF.

V usage is TRBV5-1 and J usage is TRBJ2-1; 12 nucleotides agree with TRBD2. The CDR3 contains 16 residues. Germline V gives CDR1 SGHRS, CDR2 YFSETQ. The V gene end was trimmed by 4 bases and the J gene end by 6 bases; junction bases not matched to a gene: 8. CDR3 bases: TGCGCCAGCAGCCCCCCCGGGACTAGCGGGTTCAATGAGCAGTTCTTC. Protein product: CASSPPGTSGFNEQFF. Full variable domain (rest looked up from reference TRBV5-1 and TRBJ2-1): KAGVTQTPRYLIKTRGQQVTLSCSPISGHRSVSWYQQTPGQGLQFLFEYFSETQRNKGNFPGRFSGRQFSNSRSEMNVSTLELGDSALYLCASSPPGTSGFNEQFFGPGTRLTVL.

This chain uses TRBV4-2 with TRBJ1-1, with D possibly TRBD1 on 6 matching bases. The CDR3 consists of 16 residues. Germline-derived CDR1 and CDR2 are LGHNA and YNFKEQ. Trimming cost V 0 bases and J 3 bases, with 14 bases left between them. The CDR3 loop is CASSQDTGGADTEAFF. The CDR3 region has the DNA TGTGCCAGCAGCCAAGATACGGGGGGCGCGGACACTGAAGCTTTCTTT.

The chain has TRBV30 and TRBJ2-1, with 7 bases matching TRBD2. This CDR3 is built from 14 residues. J gave up 2 bases and V 5 bases, and 6 bases lay outside the gene matches. Germline V lookup: CDR1 GTSNPN, CDR2 SVGIG (reference sequence). The CDR3 region is CAWEGRAPYNEQFF. CDR3 in DNA: TGTGCCTGGGAGGGGAGGGCCCCCTACAATGAGCAGTTCTTC.

The sample holds a few counts of this clone. This rearrangement joins TRBV7-9 to TRBJ2-4; TRBD1 agrees at 11 bases. The V gene's germline CDR1 is SEHNR and CDR2 FQNEAQ (reference sequence). This CDR3 comprises 19 residues. The trim removed 4 bases at V and 1 base at J, leaving 12 bases unmatched. CDR3: CASSSTGTGGFWAKNIQYF. In DNA, the CDR3 is TGTGCCAGCAGCTCTACCGGGACAGGGGGGTTTTGGGCCAAAAACATTCAGTACTTC.

This chain connects TRBV5-1 to TRBJ2-7; TRBD2 matches 9 bases. CDR1 and CDR2 from the germline V gene are SGHRS and YFSETQ. The CDR3 contains 15 residues. The trim removed 3 bases at V and 4 bases at J, leaving 8 bases unmatched. For the CDR3, the DNA is TGCGCCAGCAGCTCGGCCAGCGGGAGGCAGTACGAGCAGTACTTC. Residues: CASSSASGRQYEQYF. The full variable domain, its missing parts supplied by reference TRBV5-1 and TRBJ2-7, is KAGVTQTPRYLIKTRGQQVTLSCSPISGHRSVSWYQQTPGQGLQFLFEYFSETQRNKGNFPGRFSGRQFSNSRSEMNVSTLELGDSALYLCASSSASGRQYEQYFGPGTRLTVT.

The chain carries TRBV10-3 and TRBJ2-7; 7 bases line up with TRBD1. Trimming cost V 7 bases and J 2 bases; bases outside gene matches: 8. The CDR3 is made up of 14 amino acids. Per germline, CDR1 ENHRY and CDR2 SYGVKD. The CDR3 spells CAIKWTTGTYEQYF. The DNA for the CDR3 is TGTGCCATCAAGTGGACGACAGGGACCTACGAGCAGTACTTC.

The chain has TRBV4-1 and TRBJ2-7; possibly TRBD2 for D (5 bases). Germline V gene data show CDR1 as MGHRA and CDR2 as YSYEKL. V lost 1 base and J lost 2, with 9 bases in between. This CDR3 region has 14 residues. DNA of the CDR3: TGCGCCAGCAGCCAAGGGGCGGGCACCTACGAGCAGTACTTC. This gives the protein CASSQGAGTYEQYF.

The chain employs TRBV7-9 and TRBJ1-2; tentatively, D is TRBD1 (6 bases). Trimming pared 4 bases from V and 11 bases from J, leaving 14 bases between. Germline CDR1 SEHNR, CDR2 FQNEAQ (reference sequence). There are 12 residues in the CDR3. This chain's CDR3 is CASSYSGERYTF. The DNA of the CDR3 is TGTGCCAGCAGCTACTCAGGGGAGCGTTACACCTTC.

This clone was counted between two and nine times. This chain uses TRBV7-9 with TRBJ2-7; D may be TRBD1 (6 bases). The CDR3 consists of 16 residues. Germline lookup yields CDR1 SEHNR and CDR2 FQNEAQ (reference sequence). V was shortened by 1 base and J by 7 bases, with 20 bases between the two germline ends. Here the CDR3 reads CASSLEGVGPPKEQYF. The DNA for the CDR3 is TGTGCCAGCAGCTTAGAGGGGGTTGGCCCCCCTAAGGAGCAGTACTTC.

The V call is TRBV3-1 (or the pseudogene TRBV3-2), the J call TRBJ1-2; 8 nucleotides match TRBD1. V gave up 4 bases and J gave up 3 bases; unmatched junction bases: 1. Germline assignment: CDR1 LGHDT and CDR2 YNNKEL (reference sequence). CDR3 size: 13 residues. CDR3 sequence: CASSRQGHYGYTF. CDR3 in DNA: TGTGCCAGCAGCCGACAGGGGCACTATGGCTACACCTTC.

Regarding this clone: One junction end disagrees with the germline gene, perhaps due to a read error. V gene TRBV15 combines with J gene TRBJ2-1; no definite D call. The CDR3 is 13 amino acids. Germline-derived CDR1 and CDR2 are LNHNV and YYDKDF (reference sequence). CDR3 sequence: CATSRVARNAQFF. The CDR3 region has the DNA TGTGCCACCAGCAGAGTAGCCCGGAATGCGCAGTTCTTC.

This clone turned up a few times. The chain links TRBV5-6 to TRBJ1-1, with 8 positions matching TRBD1. Germline V gives CDR1 SGHDT, CDR2 YYEEEE. The CDR3 extends over 16 amino acids. Trimming at V came to 4 bases and at J to 5 bases, leaving 13 bases not matched to a gene. The DNA of the CDR3 is TGTGCCAGCAGCCGACAGGGGCCCCAAGAATGGACTGAAGCTTTCTTT. Translation gives CASSRQGPQEWTEAFF.

The gene calls are TRBV6-5 and TRBJ1-1; D not certain. V lost 0 bases and J 4 bases, leaving 9 bases between the germline ends. The CDR3 covers 14 residues. CDR1 and CDR2 from the germline V gene are MNHEY and SVGAGI. CDR3 nucleotides: TGTGCCAGCAGTTACTCGATTTCAGGCACTGAAGCTTTCTTT. Its protein is CASSYSISGTEAFF.

The chain uses TRBV7-9 and TRBJ1-2; D is undetermined. The CDR3 is made up of 13 amino acids. V shed 2 bases and J shed 8 bases, with 12 bases lying between them. Germline V gene sequence: CDR1 SEHNR, CDR2 FQNEAQ (reference sequence). The CDR3 DNA reads as TGTGCCAGCAGCTTAAATCCCTTGGAGGGCTACACCTTC. Amino acid sequence: CASSLNPLEGYTF.

The chain joins TRBV3-1 (or the pseudogene TRBV3-2) to TRBJ2-7; D is possibly TRBD2 (5 bases). The germline V gene encodes CDR1 LGHDT and CDR2 YNNKEL (reference sequence). This CDR3 contains 13 residues. V was shortened by 4 bases and J by 4 bases, with 11 bases between the two germline ends. CDR3 sequence reads: CASSRGLVYEQYF. The DNA of the CDR3 is TGTGCCAGCAGCCGAGGACTGGTTTACGAGCAGTACTTC.

This clone was picked up a small number of times. The chain combines TRBV28 with TRBJ2-7; no clear D gene. Per the germline V gene, CDR1 is MDHEN and CDR2 is SYDVKM. The CDR3 length is 12 residues. Trimming shortened V by 6 bases and J by 5 bases, and 11 bases separated the two germline ends. The CDR3 here is CASSPGPHEQYF. CDR3 bases: TGTGCCAGCAGCCCAGGTCCCCACGAGCAGTACTTC.

The V call is TRBV29-1, the J call TRBJ1-2, with 9 bases lining up with TRBD1. The V and J ends lost 3 bases and 7 bases, in that order; junction bases with no gene match: 18. Looked up from germline, CDR1 is SQVTM and CDR2 is ANQGSEA. There are 17 residues in the CDR3. The CDR3 reads CSVESPGQGYRWSGYTF. The CDR3 nucleotides are TGCAGCGTTGAGTCGCCGGGACAGGGTTATAGATGGAGTGGCTACACCTTC.

This sequence joins TRBV5-6 and TRBJ2-1; TRBD1 might be the D (5 bases). The CDR3 has 15 amino acids. V was cut by 4 bases and J by 10 bases, with 21 bases left in between. The V gene's germline CDR1 is SGHDT and CDR2 YYEEEE. Written as DNA, the CDR3 is TGTGCCAGCAGCCTGACTCAACTGGGGCAGCTCGAGCAGTTCTTC. Its translation is CASSLTQLGQLEQFF.